Listed below are T cell receptor beta chains from one sample, sequenced in a study of CD8+CD57+ T cells in acquired aplastic anemia. TCRdb reprocessed the reads via MiXCR and lists one record per CDR3 protein. The sample carries 200,000 to 250,000 distinct CDR3 sequences, 61% recorded once. The sample comprised sorted CD4+, CD8+, or CD8+CD57+ T cells (not recorded which) from PBMCs. The receptors stem from a human donor in good health. CDR3s include the opening cysteine and the closing phenylalanine or tryptophan. Each record gives: V gene, clone size, J gene, D gene, CDR3 length, CDR3 DNA, CDR3 protein. The D gene is left open where the match is weak. Expanded clones are given a class, and other clones once, few, many or no size at all.

TRBV6-5	.	TRBJ1-6	.	16	TGTGCCAGCAGTTACTCCGACACTCGGCGGGGTTCACCCCTCCACTTT	CASSYSDTRRGSPLHF
TRBV5-1	few	TRBJ2-5	.	14	TGCGCCAGCAGCTTTAAGGCAGGGGTGGAGACCCAGTACTTC	CASSFKAGVETQYF
TRBV9	.	TRBJ2-3	TRBD2	17	TGTGCCAGCAGCCAAGATCCGACTAGCCCAGGCACAGATACGCAGTATTTT	CASSQDPTSPGTDTQYF
TRBV28	many	TRBJ2-1	.	10	TGTGCCAGCAGCCATTATGAGCAGTTCTTC	CASSHYEQFF
TRBV27	many	TRBJ2-7	.	11	TGTGCCAGCATTAGCGGCTACGAGCAGTACTTC	CASISGYEQYF
TRBV7-9	many	TRBJ2-2	.	12	TGTGCCAGCAACCGTCATTCCGGGGAGCTGTTTTTT	CASNRHSGELFF
TRBV19	once	TRBJ1-4	TRBD1	14	TGTGCCAGTAGTGGCGGACAGGGACGCGAAAAACTGTTTTTT	CASSGGQGREKLFF
TRBV20-1	.	TRBJ2-1	.	14	TGCGGTGTTTTCGACTTACAAACTGACAATGAGCAGTTCTTC	CGVFDLQTDNEQFF
TRBV29-1	many	TRBJ1-1	.	12	TGCAGCGTTGAGGACAGGAACACTGAAGCTTTCTTT	CSVEDRNTEAFF
TRBV24-1	.	TRBJ2-1	.	16	TGTGCCACCAGTGATATGACAGCAAGCTCCTACAATGAGCAGTTCTTC	CATSDMTASSYNEQFF
TRBV7-6	many	TRBJ2-7	.	13	TGTGCCAGCAGCCCCGCGGGTTCCTACGAGCAGTACTTC	CASSPAGSYEQYF
TRBV20-1	.	TRBJ1-6	TRBD1	17	TGCAGTGCGACCCGGGACAGTAGTACGTCCTATAATTCACCCCTCCACTTT	CSATRDSSTSYNSPLHF
TRBV6-1	.	TRBJ2-7	.	11	TGTGCCAGCAGTGAATGGAACGAGCAGTACTTC	CASSEWNEQYF
TRBV7-6	.	TRBJ1-4	.	14	TGTGCCAGCAGCTTATTTGGCAGAGGGGCAAAACTGTTTTTT	CASSLFGRGAKLFF
TRBV25-1	.	TRBJ2-3	TRBD2	15	TGTGCCAGCAGTGAGACGGGACTAGCGTCAGATACGCAGTATTTT	CASSETGLASDTQYF
TRBV7-9	.	TRBJ1-1	.	15	TGTGCCAGCAGCTTCGGTGATGGGATGAGCACTGAAGCTTTCTTT	CASSFGDGMSTEAFF
TRBV7-2	.	TRBJ1-6	.	12	TGTGCCAGCAGCTTATTGATTAGTCCCCTCCACTTT	CASSLLISPLHF
TRBV7-9	.	TRBJ2-7	TRBD2	14	TGTGCCAGCAACCCGGGACCGGGGGGTTTCGAGCAGTACTTC	CASNPGPGGFEQYF
TRBV7-3	.	TRBJ1-2	.	14	TGTGCCAGCAGCTTTGACAGTCGAGGGTATGGCTACACCTTC	CASSFDSRGYGYTF
TRBV9	.	TRBJ1-5	.	12	TGTGCCAGCAGCGTCAGGGGTCAGCCCCAGCATTTT	CASSVRGQPQHF
TRBV5-8	many	TRBJ1-2	TRBD1	14	TGTGCCAGCAGCTTGGAGGGGGCTTACTATGGCTACACCTTC	CASSLEGAYYGYTF
TRBV2	few	TRBJ1-5	.	12	TGTGCCAGCAGCAGGGGAGGGCAGCCCCAGCATTTT	CASSRGGQPQHF
TRBV5-1	few	TRBJ1-1	.	14	TGCGCCAGCAGCTTGGGTAGCGGAAATTATGAAGCTTTCTTT	CASSLGSGNYEAFF
TRBV15	.	TRBJ2-7	TRBD2	16	TGTGCCACCAGCAGCCTGTACTCGGGACTAGACTACGAGCAGTACTTC	CATSSLYSGLDYEQYF
TRBV29-1	once	TRBJ2-3	.	11	TGCAGCCACATGGGCACAGATACGCAGTATTTT	CSHMGTDTQYF
TRBV20-1	once	TRBJ1-1	.	14	TGCAGTGCCTCGGACAGAAGCATGAACACTGAAGCTTTCTTT	CSASDRSMNTEAFF
TRBV15	.	TRBJ2-5	TRBD1	14	TGTGCCACCAGCACAAGGACAGGCGGAGAGACCCAGTACTTC	CATSTRTGGETQYF
TRBV20-1	.	TRBJ2-7	.	12	TGCAGTGCTAAAAAAGGCCCAGGCGAGCAGTACTTC	CSAKKGPGEQYF
TRBV20-1	.	TRBJ1-6	.	14	TGCAGTGCCACGCTTTTGGGGGACAATTCACCCCTCCACTTT	CSATLLGDNSPLHF
TRBV11-2	.	TRBJ2-4	TRBD1	19	TGTGCCAGCAGCTTAAGGGACAGGGGGCTTTGGGAAGCCAAAAACATTCAGTACTTC	CASSLRDRGLWEAKNIQYF
TRBV7-2	.	TRBJ2-1	.	15	TGTGCCAGCAGCTTAGTACAGCTAACAAACAATGAGCAGTTCTTC	CASSLVQLTNNEQFF